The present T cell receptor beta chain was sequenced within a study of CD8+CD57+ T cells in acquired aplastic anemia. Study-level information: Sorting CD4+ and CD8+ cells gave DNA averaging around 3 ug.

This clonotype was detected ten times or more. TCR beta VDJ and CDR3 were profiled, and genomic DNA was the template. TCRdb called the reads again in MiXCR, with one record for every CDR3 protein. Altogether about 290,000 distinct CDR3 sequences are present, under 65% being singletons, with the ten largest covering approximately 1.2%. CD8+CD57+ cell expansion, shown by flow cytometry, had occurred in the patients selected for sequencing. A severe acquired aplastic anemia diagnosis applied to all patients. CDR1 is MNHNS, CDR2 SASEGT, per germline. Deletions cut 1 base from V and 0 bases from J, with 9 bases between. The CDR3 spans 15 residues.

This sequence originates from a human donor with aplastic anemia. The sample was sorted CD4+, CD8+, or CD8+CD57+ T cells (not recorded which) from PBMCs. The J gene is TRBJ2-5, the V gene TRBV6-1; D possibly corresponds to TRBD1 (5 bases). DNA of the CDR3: TGTGCCAGCAGTGAAGGGGGCACGTACCAAGAGACCCAGTACTTC. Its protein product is CASSEGGTYQETQYF.